These T cell receptor beta chains were read from a single sample in a study of T cells in Graves' hyperthyroidism and ophthalmopathy. TCRdb re-analysed the multiplex PCR reads in MiXCR, keeping a single row per CDR3 protein. The sample holds roughly 500,000 distinct CDR3 sequences, around a fifth seen once. What was sequenced was blood. These receptors were collected from a woman aged 70-85 years with Graves' ophthalmopathy. Each CDR3 is given without its conserved first and last residue. Each record gives: D gene, V gene, J gene, CDR3 protein. A D gene is named only where the DNA matches it firmly.

>TRBD1|TRBV2|TRBJ1-5
ASREDRGQPQH
>TRBD2|TRBV5-1|TRBJ2-7
ASSFGTSGDPYEQY
>NA|TRBV28|TRBJ1-2
ASHTLAGLTPPKGYT
>TRBD1|TRBV11-2|TRBJ2-7
ASSPFLQGAGYEQY
>TRBD1|TRBV7-3|TRBJ2-3
ASSLTGTGVGTDTQY
>NA|TRBV12-3/TRBV12-4|TRBJ1-1
ASSPQYPEAF
>NA|TRBV6-2/TRBV6-3|TRBJ2-6
ASSSRASGANVLT
>NA|TRBV27|TRBJ2-5
ASTPTGSGWFQETQY
>NA|TRBV6-5|TRBJ2-7
ASSFALGEQY
>NA|TRBV30|TRBJ2-1
AQAAVSSYNEQF
>TRBD2|TRBV24-1|TRBJ2-1
ATSDTRKITSGRYNEQF